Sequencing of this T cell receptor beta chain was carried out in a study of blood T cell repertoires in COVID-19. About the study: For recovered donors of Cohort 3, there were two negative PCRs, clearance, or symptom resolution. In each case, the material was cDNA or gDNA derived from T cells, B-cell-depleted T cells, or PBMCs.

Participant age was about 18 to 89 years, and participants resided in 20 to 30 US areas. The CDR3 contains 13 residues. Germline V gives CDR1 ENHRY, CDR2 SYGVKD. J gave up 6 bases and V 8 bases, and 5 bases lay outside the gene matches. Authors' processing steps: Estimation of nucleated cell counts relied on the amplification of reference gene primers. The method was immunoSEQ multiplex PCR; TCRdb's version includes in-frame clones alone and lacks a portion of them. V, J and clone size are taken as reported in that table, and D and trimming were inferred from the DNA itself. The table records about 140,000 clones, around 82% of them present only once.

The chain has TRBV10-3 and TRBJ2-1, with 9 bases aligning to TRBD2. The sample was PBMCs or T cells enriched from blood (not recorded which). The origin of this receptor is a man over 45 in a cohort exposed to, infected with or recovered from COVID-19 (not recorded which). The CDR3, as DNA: TGTGCCATCCGTAGCGGGAGTATCAATGAGCAGTTCTTC. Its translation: CAIRSGSINEQFF.